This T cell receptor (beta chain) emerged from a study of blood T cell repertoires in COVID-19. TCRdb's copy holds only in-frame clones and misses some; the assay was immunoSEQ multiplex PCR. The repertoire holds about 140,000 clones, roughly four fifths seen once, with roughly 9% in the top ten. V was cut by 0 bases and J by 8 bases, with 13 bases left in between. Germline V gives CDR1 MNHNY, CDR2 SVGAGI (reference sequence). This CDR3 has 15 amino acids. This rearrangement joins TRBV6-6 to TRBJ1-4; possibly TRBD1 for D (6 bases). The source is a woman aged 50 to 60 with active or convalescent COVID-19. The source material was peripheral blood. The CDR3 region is CASSYSQGLGEKLFF. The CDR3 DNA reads TGTGCCAGCAGTTACTCGCAGGGGTTGGGGGAAAAACTGTTTTTT.